The rows below give T cell receptor beta chains drawn from one sample of a study of blood T cell repertoires in COVID-19. Here immunoSEQ multiplex PCR was the method, and the copy in TCRdb shows in-frame clones only, minus some. The sample gives fewer than 250,000 clones, around 86% of which show up once; around 6% is in the top ten. Sequencing was performed on peripheral blood. The receptors shown here come from a woman older than 75 with COVID-19, enrolled during active disease. Both conserved end residues are part of each CDR3. D genes are given only for firm matches. The listing skips clone size in some rows; elsewhere it reads once, few, many or a size class.

>once|TRBV12-3/TRBV12-4|TRBJ1-1|TRBD1
TGTGCCAGCAGGAACGACAGGGGCACTGAAGCTTTCTTT
CASRNDRGTEAFF
>NA|TRBV14|TRBJ1-5|NA
TGTGCCAGCAGCCAAGATCTTGGCGGGGGGCAGCAGCCCCAGCATTTT
CASSQDLGGGQQPQHF
>NA|TRBV6-5|TRBJ1-3|NA
TGTGCCAGCAAACAGGGTGCTTCTGGAAACACCATATATTTT
CASKQGASGNTIYF
>NA|TRBV9|TRBJ1-3|NA
TGTGCCAGCAAGCCGGGAGGGGGAAACACCATATATTTT
CASKPGGGNTIYF
>NA|TRBV19|TRBJ1-2|TRBD1
TGTGCCAGTAGTATCGGCCCAGGGGGCGCAAATGGCTACACCTTC
CASSIGPGGANGYTF
>NA|TRBV19|TRBJ1-1|NA
TGTGCCAGTAGTATAGTAGGGGGTGTTGGCACTGAAGCTTTCTTT
CASSIVGGVGTEAFF
>NA|TRBV12-3/TRBV12-4|TRBJ2-1|NA
TGTGCCAGCTCCCCTACCTCGAGTCATGAGCAGTTCTTC
CASSPTSSHEQFF
>NA|TRBV27|TRBJ1-1|TRBD1
TGTGCCAGCAGTTTAGGCGGGACAGTGTTCAGTGAAGCTTTCTTT
CASSLGGTVFSEAFF
>NA|TRBV30|TRBJ2-7|TRBD1
TGTGCCTGGAGTGTGGGCAGGGGGCCCTACGAGCAGTACTTC
CAWSVGRGPYEQYF
>NA|TRBV28|TRBJ1-2|TRBD1
TGTGCCAGCAGAAACAGGGGTACGGACTATGGCTACACCTTC
CASRNRGTDYGYTF
>once|TRBV5-1|TRBJ2-3|NA
TGCGCCAGCGGGGAGGCGCGGAGCACAGATACGCAGTATTTT
CASGEARSTDTQYF
>once|TRBV10-3|TRBJ2-5|TRBD1
TGTGCCATCGCGGGGCAGGGGGCGGTGGAGACCCAGTACTTC
CAIAGQGAVETQYF
>once|TRBV4-2|TRBJ2-3|TRBD2
TGTGCCAGCAGCCCAGCGGGGGGCCGATCAGATACGCAGTATTTT
CASSPAGGRSDTQYF
>NA|TRBV15|TRBJ1-5|TRBD1
TGTGCCACCAGCAGAGATGGACAGGGGAGTCAGCCCCAGCATTTT
CATSRDGQGSQPQHF
>few|TRBV2|TRBJ1-3|NA
TGTGCCAGCTCAGACAGGATCACTGGAAACACCATATATTTT
CASSDRITGNTIYF
>NA|TRBV7-9|TRBJ1-4|NA
TGTGCCAGCAGCCTAAGAGGCACTAATGAAAAACTGTTTTTT
CASSLRGTNEKLFF
>NA|TRBV9|TRBJ2-2|NA
TGTGCCAGCAGCACAGGGTGGGACACCGGGGAGCTGTTTTTT
CASSTGWDTGELFF
>few|TRBV3-1/TRBV3-2|TRBJ1-1|TRBD1
TGTGCCAGCAGCCAAGAGAACAGGGGAATTGAAGCTTTCTTT
CASSQENRGIEAFF
>NA|TRBV19|TRBJ1-2|NA
TGTGCCAGCGATTCGCTCAGGGGAGACTATGGCTACACCTTC
CASDSLRGDYGYTF
>NA|TRBV5-1|TRBJ1-2|NA
TGCGCCAGCGCTCCCGGGGGGGGGACGCCTAACTATGGCTACACCTTC
CASAPGGGTPNYGYTF
>NA|TRBV7-2|TRBJ1-6|TRBD1
TGTGCCAGCAGCTTCTATCAGGGGGTTTCTTCACCCCTCCACTTT
CASSFYQGVSSPLHF
>NA|TRBV30|TRBJ1-2|NA
TGTGCCTGGAGTATTAAGGGGCCTACGGTATGGAGCTATGGCTACACCTTC
CAWSIKGPTVWSYGYTF